This is a list of T cell receptor beta chains from one sample in a study of blood T cell repertoires in COVID-19. Sequenced by immunoSEQ multiplex PCR; TCRdb stores in-frame clones only, minus some. The sample has 250,000 or so clones, 86% seen once; the top ten hold about 3%. The sample taken for sequencing was peripheral blood. Receptors originate from a woman aged 30 to 39 with active or convalescent COVID-19. CDR3s include the opening cysteine and the closing phenylalanine or tryptophan. The D gene is left open where the match is weak. Only part of the rows carry a size: once, few, many, or a class if the clone is expanded.

>TRBV20-1|TRBJ1-2|TRBD1|.
CSASEITGGYGYTF
TGCAGTGCTAGTGAGATTACAGGGGGCTATGGCTACACCTTC
>TRBV7-2|TRBJ2-5|TRBD2|.
CASSLSTSGGQETQYF
TGTGCCAGCAGCTTAAGCACTAGCGGGGGCCAAGAGACCCAGTACTTC
>TRBV10-3|TRBJ1-6|.|.
CAISDGISPLHF
TGTGCCATCAGTGACGGGATTTCACCCCTCCACTTT
>TRBV13|TRBJ1-2|.|.
CASSGGLTYGYTF
TGTGCCAGCAGCGGCGGGCTCACCTATGGCTACACCTTC
>TRBV6-1|TRBJ1-2|TRBD1|once
CASSGPGQETPYGYTF
TGTGCCAGCAGTGGCCCCGGACAGGAGACTCCCTATGGCTACACCTTC
>TRBV11-3|TRBJ1-5|TRBD1|.
CASSSTGVLGNQPQHF
TGTGCCAGCAGCTCGACAGGGGTTTTGGGCAATCAGCCCCAGCATTTT
>TRBV5-1|TRBJ1-1|.|few
CASSLTQAMNTEAFF
TGCGCCAGCAGCTTGACTCAGGCTATGAACACTGAAGCTTTCTTT
>TRBV13|TRBJ2-3|TRBD2|once
CASSLWRGGTDTQYF
TGTGCCAGCAGCTTGTGGCGGGGGGGCACAGATACGCAGTATTTT
>TRBV9|TRBJ2-5|.|.
CASSPRGAPLETQYF
TGTGCCAGCAGCCCCCGTGGGGCTCCCCTGGAGACCCAGTACTTC
>TRBV24-1|TRBJ1-3|TRBD1|.
CATSDWGQGGNTIYF
TGTGCCACCAGTGATTGGGGACAGGGTGGAAACACCATATATTTT
>TRBV15|TRBJ1-5|.|.
CATSRDMSGESNQPQHF
TGTGCCACCAGCAGAGATATGTCAGGGGAGAGCAATCAGCCCCAGCATTTT
>TRBV7-7|TRBJ2-3|TRBD2|.
CASSPGLAGAIDTQYF
TGTGCTAGCAGTCCTGGACTAGCGGGGGCGATAGATACGCAGTATTTT
>TRBV9|TRBJ1-6|TRBD1|.
CASSAKRTGGDNSPLHF
TGTGCCAGCAGCGCAAAACGGACAGGGGGCGATAATTCACCCCTCCACTTT
>TRBV4-1|TRBJ1-1|.|.
CASSQGSGTNTEAFF
TGCGCCAGCAGCCAAGGTTCAGGAACGAACACTGAAGCTTTCTTT
>TRBV30|TRBJ1-2|.|.
CAWSRGGRNGYTF
TGTGCCTGGAGCAGAGGGGGTCGGAATGGCTACACCTTC
>TRBV3-1/TRBV3-2|TRBJ2-7|.|.
CASSQQGRYEQYF
TGTGCCAGCAGCCAACAGGGCCGGTACGAGCAGTACTTC
>TRBV2|TRBJ1-1|.|.
CASITSGGRTEAFF
TGTGCCAGCATTACCTCTGGGGGGAGGACTGAAGCTTTCTTT
>TRBV7-2|TRBJ2-3|TRBD2|.
CASSFTSGGNTDTQYF
TGTGCCAGCAGTTTTACCAGCGGGGGAAACACAGATACGCAGTATTTT
>TRBV14|TRBJ1-1|.|.
CASSPREGLNTEAFF
TGTGCCAGCAGCCCCCGGGAGGGATTGAACACTGAAGCTTTCTTT
>TRBV30|TRBJ2-4|.|.
CAWSVGRANIQYF
TGTGCCTGGAGTGTCGGTAGAGCGAACATTCAGTACTTC
>TRBV7-2|TRBJ2-3|TRBD2|.
CASSSPKGTSGGADTQYF
TGTGCCAGCAGCTCACCGAAAGGGACTAGCGGGGGGGCAGATACGCAGTATTTT
>TRBV5-4|TRBJ2-1|TRBD1|.
CASRTDRTEQFF
TGTGCCAGCAGAACGGACAGGACTGAGCAGTTCTTC
>TRBV6-1|TRBJ2-5|TRBD2|.
CASRSGGPPQETQYF
TGTGCCAGCAGGAGCGGGGGGCCCCCACAAGAGACCCAGTACTTC
>TRBV19|TRBJ1-5|TRBD1|.
CASSIGGQGGQPQHF
TGTGCCAGTAGCATTGGTGGACAGGGCGGTCAGCCCCAGCATTTT
>TRBV24-1|TRBJ2-5|TRBD2|.
CATSDQGGGQETQYF
TGTGCCACCAGTGATCAGGGCGGGGGGCAAGAGACCCAGTACTTC
>TRBV6-5|TRBJ2-5|TRBD2|.
CASSTLAGGQTQYF
TGTGCCAGCAGTACACTAGCGGGGGGGCAGACCCAGTACTTC
>TRBV7-2|TRBJ2-1|.|.
CASSLMGGGLPYNEQFF
TGTGCCAGCAGCTTAATGGGGGGTGGGCTCCCCTACAATGAGCAGTTCTTC
>TRBV11-1|TRBJ2-7|TRBD2|once
CASSFGGGYEQYF
TGTGCCAGCAGCTTTGGGGGGGGCTACGAGCAGTACTTC
>TRBV4-3|TRBJ1-3|.|.
CASSPNTQASSGNTIYF
TGCGCCAGCAGCCCAAATACACAGGCGAGCTCTGGAAACACCATATATTTT
>TRBV19|TRBJ1-5|TRBD1|.
CASSTGQVQHF
TGTGCCAGTAGTACCGGACAGGTCCAGCATTTT
>TRBV5-5|TRBJ1-5|TRBD1|once
CASSLDRGGTSQHF
TGTGCCAGCAGCTTGGACAGGGGGGGTACGTCCCAGCATTTT
>TRBV5-1|TRBJ1-2|.|.
CASSLGQGSYGYTF
TGCGCCAGCAGCTTGGGTCAGGGCTCCTATGGCTACACCTTC
>TRBV30|TRBJ1-3|TRBD1|.
CAGSWTGISTIYF
TGTGCCGGGTCTTGGACAGGGATAAGCACCATATATTTT
>TRBV10-3|TRBJ1-2|TRBD1|.
CAISGTGAANYGYTF
TGTGCCATCAGTGGAACAGGGGCAGCTAACTATGGCTACACCTTC
>TRBV6-1|TRBJ2-3|TRBD2|.
CASSEEGAGGPGDTQYF
TGTGCCAGCAGTGAAGAGGGAGCGGGGGGGCCCGGAGATACGCAGTATTTT
>TRBV10-3|TRBJ2-3|TRBD2|.
CAISSGAGGADTQYF
TGTGCCATCAGTTCCGGGGCGGGGGGTGCAGATACGCAGTATTTT